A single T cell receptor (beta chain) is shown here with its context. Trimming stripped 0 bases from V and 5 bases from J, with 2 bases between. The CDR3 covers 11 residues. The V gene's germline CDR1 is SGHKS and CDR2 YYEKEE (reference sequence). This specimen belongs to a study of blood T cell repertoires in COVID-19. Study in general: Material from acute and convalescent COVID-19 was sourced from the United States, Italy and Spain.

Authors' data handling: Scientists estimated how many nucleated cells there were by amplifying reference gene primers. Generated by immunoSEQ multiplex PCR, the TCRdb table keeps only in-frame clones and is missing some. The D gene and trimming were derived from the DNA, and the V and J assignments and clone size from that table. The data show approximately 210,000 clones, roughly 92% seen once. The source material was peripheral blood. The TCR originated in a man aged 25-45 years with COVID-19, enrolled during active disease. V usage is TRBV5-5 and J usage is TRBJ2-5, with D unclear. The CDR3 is CASSLAETQYF. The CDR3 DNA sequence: TGTGCCAGCAGCTTGGCTGAGACCCAGTACTTC.